This T cell receptor (beta chain) was documented in a study of CD8+CD57+ T cells in acquired aplastic anemia. The CDR3 length is 12 residues. Germline assignment: CDR1 LNHDA and CDR2 SQIVND (reference sequence). The germline V and J ends were trimmed by 7 bases and 2 bases, with 9 bases remaining between them. It was genomic DNA that served as the template for profiling TCR beta VDJ and CDR3. TCRdb redid the calling of the reads with MiXCR, one entry per CDR3 protein. The data show some 200,000 distinct CDR3 sequences, with roughly 50% seen just once and 1.8% held by the top ten. Sequenced patients had shown CD8+CD57+ cell expansion by flow cytometry.

The sequence derives from a human donor with aplastic anemia. The genes are TRBV19 and TRBJ2-7; D assignment may be TRBD1 or TRBD2 (6 bases each). Sequenced: sorted CD4+, CD8+, or CD8+CD57+ T cells (not recorded which) from PBMCs. The CDR3 nucleotides are TGTGCCAGTAAGGGGGGTACCTACGAGCAGTACTTC. It specifies CASKGGTYEQYF.